The 9 T cell receptor beta chains reported below all come from one sample, sequenced in a study of shared clonotypes between healthy human individuals. Naivety among CD8 cells was defined by CD45RO negativity and positive CCR7 selection, thereby excluding terminally differentiated effector memory CD45RA+ cells. Profiling relied on immunoSEQ multiplex PCR, and the TCRdb table lists in-frame clones only, not all of them. The data hold approximately 740,000 clones, with nearly 95% observed a single time. Sequencing was carried out using naive CD8+ T cells sorted from blood. The source is a man younger than 45 in good health.

The gene calls are TRBV7-9 and TRBJ1-2; no firm D call. Trimming shortened V by 2 bases and J by 2 bases, and 9 bases separated the two germline ends. The CDR3 is made up of 14 amino acids. CDR1 and CDR2 (germline): SEHNR, FQNEAQ (reference sequence). The CDR3 region is CASSLSAGNYGYTF. The CDR3 DNA is TGTGCCAGCAGCTTATCGGCAGGAAACTATGGCTACACCTTC.

V and J are TRBV30 and TRBJ1-1, with D unresolved. CDR1 and CDR2 from the germline V gene are GTSNPN and SVGIG (reference sequence). Between the trimmed V and J ends, which lost 1 base and 4 bases, there was a span of 10 bases. CDR3 size: 13 residues. The CDR3 DNA is TGTGCCTGGAGTGAGGCCGTCTTCACTGAAGCTTTCTTT. This sequence encodes CAWSEAVFTEAFF.

V and J are TRBV25-1 and TRBJ2-1; D uncertain. With 4 bases removed from V and 12 bases from J, the gap between germline ends came to 7 bases. The CDR3 sequence is 10 residues long. Germline CDR1 MGHDK, CDR2 SYGVNS. CDR3 DNA sequence: TGTGCCAGCAGTGGCACGGCGCAGTTCTTC. This encodes CASSGTAQFF.

V gene TRBV7-9 combines with J gene TRBJ1-4; no reliable D call. The ends were cut back, 1 base at V and 4 bases at J, with 7 bases in the middle. Germline V CDR1 and CDR2: SEHNR, FQNEAQ (reference sequence). The CDR3 is made up of 14 amino acids. In nucleotides, the CDR3 is TGTGCCAGCAGCTTAGGGAGAAATAATGAAAAACTGTTTTTT. Translating gives CASSLGRNNEKLFF.

This chain links TRBV15 with TRBJ2-1; 15 bases agree with TRBD2. CDR1 is LNHNV and CDR2 is YYDKDF in the germline V gene (reference sequence). The CDR3 length is 16 residues. The V gene end was trimmed by 6 bases and the J gene end by 6 bases; junction bases not matched to a gene: 6. In DNA, the CDR3 is TGTGCCACCAGTACACCGGGACTAGCGGGAGGCAATGAGCAGTTCTTC. It encodes CATSTPGLAGGNEQFF. The full variable domain, in which reference TRBV15 and TRBJ2-1 provide the parts outside the CDR3, is DAMVIQNPRYQVTQFGKPVTLSCSQTLNHNVMYWYQQKSSQAPKLLFHYYDKDFNNEADTPDNFQSRRPNTSFCFLDIRSPGLGDTAMYLCATSTPGLAGGNEQFFGPGTRLTVL.

In the case of this clone: Other DNA sequences in this specimen translate into the identical CDR3. V is TRBV6-5 and J is TRBJ1-1, with D possibly TRBD1 on 5 matching bases. Germline V gene lookup returns CDR1 MNHEY and CDR2 SVGAGI. This CDR3 region has 13 residues. V dropped 0 bases and J dropped 5 bases, with 7 bases sitting between them. CDR3 DNA sequence: TGTGCCAGCAGTTACTCGAAGGGGACTGAAGCTTTCTTT. Protein product: CASSYSKGTEAFF.

The chain couples TRBV30 to TRBJ1-5; a possible D gene is TRBD1 (5 bases). The germline gives CDR1 GTSNPN, CDR2 SVGIG (reference sequence). CDR3 size: 18 residues. V shed 3 bases and J shed 5 bases, with 26 bases lying between them. The DNA of the CDR3 is TGTGCCTGGAGCCCCTCGGGGCAGATTCCAACAAGACATCAGCCCCAGCATTTT. It specifies CAWSPSGQIPTRHQPQHF.

J is TRBJ2-6 and V is TRBV19; 7 bases line up with TRBD2. The CDR3 is made up of 15 amino acids. Germline V gene lookup returns CDR1 LNHDA and CDR2 SQIVND (reference sequence). V shed 11 bases and J 5 bases; nucleotides not matched to a gene: 12. The CDR3: CAGGDPPPRANVLTF. CDR3 nucleotide sequence: TGTGCCGGGGGGGACCCTCCCCCCCGGGCCAACGTCCTGACTTTC.

The chain combines TRBV6-1 with TRBJ2-1; 11 bases line up with TRBD2. Germline V gene sequence: CDR1 MNHNS, CDR2 SASEGT. The CDR3 has 17 residues. Germline trimming cut 4 bases from V and 1 base from J; bases unmatched to any gene: 6. The chain's CDR3 is CASSGLAGSKSYNEQFF. CDR3 DNA: TGTGCCAGCAGTGGACTAGCGGGAAGTAAGTCCTACAATGAGCAGTTCTTC.